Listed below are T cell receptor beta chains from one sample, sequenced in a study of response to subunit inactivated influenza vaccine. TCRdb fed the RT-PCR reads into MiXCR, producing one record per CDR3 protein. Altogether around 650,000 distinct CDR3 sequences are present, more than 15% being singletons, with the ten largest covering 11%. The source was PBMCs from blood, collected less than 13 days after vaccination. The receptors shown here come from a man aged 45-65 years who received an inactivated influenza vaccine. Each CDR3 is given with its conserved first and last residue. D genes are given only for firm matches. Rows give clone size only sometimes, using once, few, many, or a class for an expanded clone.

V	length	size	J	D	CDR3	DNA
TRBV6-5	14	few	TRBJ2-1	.	CASSSTPGIHEQFF	TGTGCCAGCAGTTCAACTCCAGGGATCCATGAGCAGTTCTTC
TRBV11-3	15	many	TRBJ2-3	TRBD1	CASSLGLGGVNTQYF	TGTGCCAGCAGCTTAGGTTTAGGGGGCGTGAATACGCAGTATTTT
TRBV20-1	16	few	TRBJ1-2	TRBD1	CSARTTGQGRGYGYTF	TGCAGTGCTAGAACAACCGGACAGGGGAGAGGCTATGGCTACACCTTC
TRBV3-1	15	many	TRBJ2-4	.	CASSLGTLAKNIQYF	TGTGCCAGCAGCCTAGGGACACTAGCCAAAAACATTCAGTACTTC
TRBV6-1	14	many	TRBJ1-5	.	CASSAETANQPQHF	TGTGCCAGCAGTGCAGAGACGGCCAATCAGCCCCAGCATTTT
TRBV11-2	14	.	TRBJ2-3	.	CASSHGRSTDTQYF	TGTGCCAGCAGCCATGGACGCAGCACAGATACGCAGTATTTT
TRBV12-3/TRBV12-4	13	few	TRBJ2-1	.	CASKLNLYNEQFF	TGTGCCAGCAAATTGAACCTTTACAATGAGCAGTTCTTC
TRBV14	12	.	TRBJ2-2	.	CASSQDVGELFF	TGTGCCAGCAGCCAAGATGTCGGGGAGCTGTTTTTT
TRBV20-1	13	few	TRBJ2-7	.	CSAPPPPRGEQYF	TGCAGTGCTCCCCCCCCTCCTAGGGGCGAGCAGTACTTC
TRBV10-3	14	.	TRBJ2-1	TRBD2	CASRAGLADIEQFF	TGTGCATCCCGAGCGGGGCTAGCGGATATTGAGCAGTTCTTC
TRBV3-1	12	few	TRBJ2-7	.	CASSQTGYEQYF	TGTGCCAGCAGCCAGACTGGGTACGAGCAGTACTTC
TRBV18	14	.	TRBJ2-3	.	CASSPPTRADTQYF	TGTGCCAGCTCACCACCGACTAGGGCAGATACGCAGTATTTT
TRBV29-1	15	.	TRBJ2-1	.	CSVNSASRVYNEQFF	TGCAGCGTCAATTCGGCGTCTCGGGTCTACAATGAGCAGTTCTTC
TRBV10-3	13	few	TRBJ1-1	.	CAIGAGLDTEAFF	TGTGCCATTGGGGCGGGCTTGGACACTGAAGCTTTCTTT